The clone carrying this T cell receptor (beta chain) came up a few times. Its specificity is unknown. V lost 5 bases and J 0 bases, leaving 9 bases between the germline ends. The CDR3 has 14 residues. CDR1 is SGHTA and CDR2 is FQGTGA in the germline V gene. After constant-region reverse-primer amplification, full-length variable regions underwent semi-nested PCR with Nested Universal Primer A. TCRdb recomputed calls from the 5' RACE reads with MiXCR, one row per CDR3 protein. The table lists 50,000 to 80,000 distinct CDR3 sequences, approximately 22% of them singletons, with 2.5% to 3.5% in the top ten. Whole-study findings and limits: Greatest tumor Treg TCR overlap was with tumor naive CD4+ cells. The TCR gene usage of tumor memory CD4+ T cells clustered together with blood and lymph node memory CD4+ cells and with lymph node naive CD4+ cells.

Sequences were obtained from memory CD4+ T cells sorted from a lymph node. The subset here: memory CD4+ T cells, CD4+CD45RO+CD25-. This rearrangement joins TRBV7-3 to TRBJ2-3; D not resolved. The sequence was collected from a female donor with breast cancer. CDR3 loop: CASSAYLSTDTQYF. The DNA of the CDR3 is TGTGCCAGCAGCGCCTACTTAAGCACAGATACGCAGTATTTT.